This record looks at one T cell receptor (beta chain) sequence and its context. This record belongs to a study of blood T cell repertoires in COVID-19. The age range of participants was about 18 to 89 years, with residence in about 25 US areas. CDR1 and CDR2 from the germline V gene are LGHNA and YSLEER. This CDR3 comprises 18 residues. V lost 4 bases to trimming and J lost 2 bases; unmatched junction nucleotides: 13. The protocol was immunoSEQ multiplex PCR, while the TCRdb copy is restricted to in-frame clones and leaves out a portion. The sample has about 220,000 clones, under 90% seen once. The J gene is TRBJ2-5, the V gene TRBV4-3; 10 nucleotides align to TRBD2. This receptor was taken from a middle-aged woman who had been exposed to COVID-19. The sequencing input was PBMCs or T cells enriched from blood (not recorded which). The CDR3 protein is CASSPSPVAGGPQETQYF. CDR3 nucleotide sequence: TGCGCCAGCAGCCCCTCTCCGGTAGCGGGGGGCCCTCAAGAGACCCAGTACTTC.